This T cell receptor beta chain is from a study of synovial regulatory T cells in juvenile arthritis. Libraries were prepared by immunoSEQ multiplex PCR; TCRdb keeps only in-frame clonotypes and omits some of them. The sample data list 8,000 to 10,000 clones. The CDR3 has 17 residues. No DNA sequence was recorded. Germline values: CDR1 LGHNA, CDR2 YNFKEQ. The specimen was Treg cells from blood. The subset denotes: remaining (HLA-DR-negative) circulating blood Treg cells. The receptor's source is a donor aged 2-30 years with juvenile idiopathic arthritis. This chain connects TRBV4-2 to TRBJ1-4; TCRdb's D gene call, TRBD1, goes unchecked for lack of DNA. This CDR3 reads CASSQKIGPGANEKLFF.